These 2 T cell receptor beta chains share one sample of origin, sequenced in a study of OX40 agonist ivuxolimab in advanced cancers. Here immunoSEQ multiplex PCR was the method, and the copy in TCRdb shows in-frame clones only, minus some. The sample carries 85,000 to 100,000 clones, around 82% recorded once. The sequenced sample was CD4+ or CD8+ T cells sorted from blood, obtained in a trial of the OX40 agonist ivuxolimab. All receptors come from an adult with an advanced solid tumor such as melanoma, head and neck, liver or kidney cancer.

This clone came up a few times. J is TRBJ2-7 and V is TRBV9; perhaps TRBD2 as D (6 bases). This CDR3 has 15 residues. Trimming shortened V by 4 bases and J by 1 base, and 15 bases separated the two germline ends. Germline V CDR1 and CDR2: SGDLS, YYNGEE. The CDR3, as DNA: TGTGCCAGCAGCCCCTCAACGGGAGTTTCCTACGAGCAGTACTTC. This sequence encodes CASSPSTGVSYEQYF.

V usage is TRBV27 and J usage is TRBJ1-1; D is undetermined. The V gene lost 1 base and the J gene lost 4 bases, with 4 bases spanning the gap. CDR3 size: 12 residues. Germline-derived CDR1 and CDR2 are MNHEY and SMNVEV (reference sequence). The CDR3 coding sequence is TGTGCCAGCAGTTTATATGGCACTGAAGCTTTCTTT. This sequence encodes CASSLYGTEAFF.